This T cell receptor (beta chain) came from a study of cytomegalovirus exposure and HLA in healthy donors. Across the whole study: There were fewer than 130 million unique TCR beta sequences, drawn from around 180 million T cells, in an earlier analysis.

Of note for this clone: Its antigen remains unknown.

This CDR3 region has 14 residues. Germline-derived CDR1 and CDR2 are LGHNA and YSLEER. After removal of 1 base from V and 2 bases from J, the junction contained 2 bases not matched to a gene. Whole-study findings and limits: For cytomegalovirus status, the classifier reportedly gave diagnoses with high specificity and sensitivity. The study listed some 160 cytomegalovirus-associated TCR beta chains. A later analysis revealed that TCR association rates differed between HLA loci, peaking at DRB1 and bottoming out at HLA-C.

The PCR had 60 Vbeta and 13 Jbeta primers. This table comes from immunoSEQ multiplex PCR, and its TCRdb copy is limited to in-frame clones, with some not included. The sample contains about 160,000 clones, about 71% of which appear only once. The TCR was taken from a woman in her twenties or thirties in good health and CMV-seronegative. The chain joins TRBV4-3 to TRBJ2-7, with 7 positions matching TRBD1. The sample comprised PBMCs. CDR3 loop: CASSQVTGPYEQYF. DNA of the CDR3: TGCGCCAGCAGCCAAGTGACAGGGCCCTACGAGCAGTACTTC.